The rows below give T cell receptor beta chains drawn from one sample of a study of control samples from healthy donors and cancer patients. Assay used: immunoSEQ multiplex PCR; TCRdb lists only in-frame clones, some missing. The sample includes 150,000 to 200,000 clones, about nine tenths seen only once; the top ten take approximately 1.5%. Material: blood. The receptors originated from a woman in her twenties or thirties in good health. CDR3s include the opening cysteine and the closing phenylalanine or tryptophan. D genes are given only for firm matches. Not all rows give a size; the values are once, few, many and, for expanded clones, a class.

v_call,clone_size,j_call,cdr3_length,d_call,cdr3_aa,cdr3_nt
TRBV5-1,few,TRBJ2-5,13,NA,CASSLGGQETQYF,TGCGCCAGCAGCTTGGGGGGCCAAGAGACCCAGTACTTC
TRBV5-1,NA,TRBJ1-2,15,NA,CASSLVWQGDYGYTF,TGCGCCAGCAGCTTGGTTTGGCAGGGAGACTATGGCTACACCTTC
TRBV20-1,NA,TRBJ1-1,11,NA,CSARDARGAFF,TGCAGTGCTAGAGATGCCCGGGGAGCTTTCTTT
TRBV7-2,NA,TRBJ1-3,14,NA,CASSFYRGGNTIYF,TGTGCCAGCAGCTTCTATAGGGGTGGAAACACCATATATTTT
TRBV3-1/TRBV3-2,NA,TRBJ2-2,14,NA,CASSQASSTGELFF,TGTGCCAGCAGCCAAGCATCATCCACCGGGGAGCTGTTTTTT
TRBV4-1,NA,TRBJ1-1,15,NA,CASSQDSGGLTEAFF,TGCGCCAGCAGCCAAGATTCGGGGGGGCTCACTGAAGCTTTCTTT
TRBV19,NA,TRBJ2-1,14,NA,CASSILRGANEQFF,TGTGCCAGTAGTATCCTTCGGGGGGCCAATGAGCAGTTCTTC
TRBV7-3,NA,TRBJ1-2,13,NA,CASSLGGKYGYTF,TGTGCCAGCAGCTTGGGGGGCAAATATGGCTACACCTTC
TRBV7-2,once,TRBJ2-7,14,TRBD2,CASTRTSGSYEQYF,TGTGCCAGCACCCGGACTAGCGGGAGTTACGAGCAGTACTTC
TRBV2,NA,TRBJ2-7,13,TRBD1,CASRSQGAYEQYF,TGTGCCAGCCGATCCCAGGGGGCCTACGAGCAGTACTTC
TRBV7-9,NA,TRBJ1-3,17,TRBD1,CASSPGQGAGSGNTIYF,TGTGCCAGCAGCCCGGGACAGGGGGCAGGATCTGGAAACACCATATATTTT
TRBV7-3,NA,TRBJ2-5,15,TRBD2,CASSSSGGPQETQYF,TGTGCCAGCAGCTCCAGCGGGGGGCCCCAAGAGACCCAGTACTTC
TRBV13,NA,TRBJ2-7,17,TRBD1,CASSLGTGFERSYEQYF,TGTGCCAGCAGCTTAGGGACAGGGTTCGAACGCTCCTACGAGCAGTACTTC
TRBV5-5,NA,TRBJ2-3,16,NA,CASSLPSDPSTDTQYF,TGTGCCAGCAGCTTGCCCAGCGACCCTAGCACAGATACGCAGTATTTT
TRBV27,NA,TRBJ1-1,13,NA,CASSFGGVTEAFF,TGTGCCAGCAGTTTTGGGGGCGTCACTGAAGCTTTCTTT
TRBV7-3,few,TRBJ2-7,14,TRBD1,CASSLGGQGHEQYF,TGTGCCAGCAGCTTGGGGGGACAGGGGCACGAGCAGTACTTC
TRBV20-1,NA,TRBJ2-7,11,NA,CSAKVAHEQYF,TGCAGTGCTAAGGTAGCCCACGAGCAGTACTTC
TRBV5-6,NA,TRBJ1-5,15,NA,CASSLGSGGVSPQHF,TGTGCCAGCAGCTTGGGTTCAGGAGGGGTCAGCCCCCAGCATTTT
TRBV5-5,once,TRBJ2-3,16,NA,CASSPRGATYTDTQYF,TGTGCCAGCAGCCCCAGGGGAGCGACTTACACAGATACGCAGTATTTT
TRBV7-2,NA,TRBJ1-5,13,NA,CASSSGRNQPQHF,TGTGCCAGCAGCTCCGGGAGGAATCAGCCCCAGCATTTT
TRBV6-6,NA,TRBJ1-1,13,NA,CASSRQENTEAFF,TGTGCCAGCAGCCGGCAGGAGAACACTGAAGCTTTCTTT
TRBV5-1,once,TRBJ1-6,15,TRBD1,CASSLDGQGNSPLHF,TGCGCCAGCAGCTTGGACGGACAGGGGAATTCACCCCTCCACTTT
TRBV27,few,TRBJ2-7,12,NA,CASYDSPYEQYF,TGTGCCAGCTACGACTCGCCCTACGAGCAGTACTTC
TRBV6-5,NA,TRBJ2-5,13,TRBD1,CASRGQFQETQYF,TGTGCCAGCAGGGGACAGTTCCAAGAGACCCAGTACTTC
TRBV28,NA,TRBJ1-4,15,TRBD1,CASSAGGVTNEKLFF,TGTGCCAGCAGTGCAGGGGGTGTAACTAATGAAAAACTGTTTTTT
TRBV4-2,NA,TRBJ2-7,15,NA,CASSEVGAGTYEQYF,TGTGCCAGCAGCGAAGTTGGGGCCGGAACCTACGAGCAGTACTTC
TRBV19,NA,TRBJ2-1,12,NA,CASSIAENEQFF,TGTGCCAGTAGTATAGCCGAGAATGAGCAGTTCTTC
TRBV6-5,NA,TRBJ1-5,14,TRBD1,CASSNRGWNQPQHF,TGTGCCAGCAGTAACAGGGGGTGGAATCAGCCCCAGCATTTT
TRBV9,NA,TRBJ1-6,14,NA,CASSVATGGSPLHF,TGTGCCAGCAGCGTAGCTACGGGGGGATCACCCCTCCACTTT
TRBV6-5,NA,TRBJ2-2,13,NA,CASSYKDYRELFF,TGTGCCAGCAGTTACAAGGATTACAGGGAGCTGTTTTTT
TRBV6-5,NA,TRBJ1-5,13,NA,CASSYQSNQPQHF,TGTGCCAGCAGTTACCAAAGCAATCAGCCCCAGCATTTT
TRBV27,NA,TRBJ2-7,13,NA,CASSLSPSYEQYF,TGTGCCAGCAGTTTATCCCCCTCGTACGAGCAGTACTTC
TRBV25-1,NA,TRBJ2-7,11,NA,CASQGTYEQYF,TGTGCCAGTCAGGGGACCTACGAGCAGTACTTC
TRBV20-1,NA,TRBJ1-5,11,NA,CSAPIAAVQHF,TGCAGTGCCCCCATTGCGGCAGTGCAGCATTTT
TRBV5-1,NA,TRBJ2-2,16,TRBD2,CASSLAAGAGTGELFF,TGCGCCAGCAGCTTGGCCGCGGGAGCGGGCACCGGGGAGCTGTTTTTT
TRBV6-1,NA,TRBJ2-7,15,TRBD1,CASSESGTGSYEQYF,TGTGCCAGCAGTGAATCGGGGACAGGGAGCTACGAGCAGTACTTC
TRBV6-1,NA,TRBJ1-5,15,NA,CASSEAGTKGQPQHF,TGTGCCAGCAGTGAAGCGGGGACAAAGGGTCAGCCCCAGCATTTT
TRBV5-1,NA,TRBJ1-4,14,NA,CASSLAATNEKLFF,TGCGCCAGCAGCTTGGCGGCAACTAATGAAAAACTGTTTTTT
TRBV11-3,NA,TRBJ1-1,13,NA,CASSQFRGTEAFF,TGTGCCAGCAGCCAGTTCCGGGGGACTGAAGCTTTCTTT
TRBV3-1/TRBV3-2,NA,TRBJ1-6,16,TRBD1,CASSRTGASYNSPLHF,TGTGCCAGCAGCCGGACAGGGGCTTCCTATAATTCACCCCTCCACTTT
TRBV11-3,NA,TRBJ1-4,15,TRBD1,CASSFDRATNEKLFF,TGTGCCAGCAGCTTTGACAGGGCAACTAATGAAAAACTGTTTTTT
TRBV27,NA,TRBJ2-7,12,TRBD1,CASSGTGYEQYF,TGTGCCAGCAGTGGGACAGGGTACGAGCAGTACTTC
TRBV3-1/TRBV3-2,NA,TRBJ2-5,15,NA,CASSQDIRGGETQYF,TGTGCCAGCAGCCAAGATATTCGGGGCGGGGAGACCCAGTACTTC
TRBV28,NA,TRBJ2-7,13,TRBD1,CASRRTGTYEQYF,TGTGCCAGCAGAAGGACAGGAACCTACGAGCAGTACTTC
TRBV18,NA,TRBJ2-6,17,TRBD2,CASSPGLASSGANVLTF,TGTGCCAGCTCACCCGGACTAGCGAGCTCTGGGGCCAACGTCCTGACTTTC
TRBV30,NA,TRBJ2-7,14,NA,CAWSVSGGPYEQYF,TGTGCCTGGAGTGTATCGGGCGGACCCTACGAGCAGTACTTC
TRBV7-8,NA,TRBJ2-2,14,NA,CASSLGGNTGELFF,TGTGCCAGCAGCTTAGGGGGGAACACCGGGGAGCTGTTTTTT
TRBV19,NA,TRBJ1-1,13,NA,CASSRGWDTEAFF,TGTGCCAGTAGTCGGGGCTGGGACACTGAAGCTTTCTTT
TRBV30,NA,TRBJ1-4,15,NA,CAWSVGQTTNEKLFF,TGTGCCTGGAGTGTAGGACAGACAACTAATGAAAAACTGTTTTTT
TRBV18,NA,TRBJ2-1,14,NA,CASSPQAEYNEQFF,TGTGCCAGCTCACCACAAGCGGAGTACAATGAGCAGTTCTTC
TRBV7-9,NA,TRBJ2-5,15,TRBD2,CASSFASGGQETQYF,TGTGCCAGCAGCTTCGCTAGCGGGGGGCAAGAGACCCAGTACTTC
TRBV2,once,TRBJ1-6,14,TRBD1,CASRWTGWNSPLHF,TGTGCCAGCAGATGGACAGGGTGGAATTCACCCCTCCACTTT
TRBV18,once,TRBJ1-1,13,NA,CASSTTLNTEAFF,TGTGCCAGCTCAACCACCCTGAACACTGAAGCTTTCTTT
TRBV7-2,NA,TRBJ2-5,15,TRBD2,CASSPPAGGLETQYF,TGTGCCAGCAGCCCCCCAGCGGGAGGGCTGGAGACCCAGTACTTC
TRBV7-9,NA,TRBJ2-1,12,NA,CASSLVVGEQFF,TGTGCCAGCAGCTTAGTCGTGGGAGAGCAGTTCTTC
TRBV6-5,NA,TRBJ1-2,11,NA,CASSSNYGYTF,TGTGCCAGCAGTTCAAACTATGGCTACACCTTC
TRBV7-9,few,TRBJ1-1,13,NA,CASSLVQNTEAFF,TGTGCCAGCAGCTTAGTACAGAACACTGAAGCTTTCTTT
TRBV24-1,NA,TRBJ2-1,14,TRBD1,CATSDPGQGFEQFF,TGTGCCACCAGTGACCCCGGACAGGGGTTTGAGCAGTTCTTC
TRBV6-1,NA,TRBJ1-5,16,NA,CASSESGKGGNQPQHF,TGTGCCAGCAGTGAATCCGGGAAGGGAGGCAATCAGCCCCAGCATTTT
TRBV5-6,NA,TRBJ2-2,13,NA,CASSLGLTGELFF,TGTGCCAGCAGCTTGGGTCTGACCGGGGAGCTGTTTTTT